This T cell receptor (beta chain) was found in a study of shared clonotypes between healthy human individuals. Genomic DNA for unsorted samples, which was extracted with the QIAamp DNA Blood Mini kit, came from around 100 million PBMCs. The CDR3 contains 15 residues. From germline, CDR1 is SEHNR and CDR2 FQNEAQ (reference sequence). J was trimmed by 7 bases and V by 2 bases; bases with no gene match: 5. TCRdb keeps only in-frame clones here, not all; method: immunoSEQ multiplex PCR. Counted here are about half a million clones, approximately 81% occurring once; the ten biggest clones make up 10% to 15%.

This TCR was recovered from a woman in her thirties or forties in good health. Some clones in this sample may be carry-over from other donors' samples. V and J are TRBV7-9 and TRBJ2-1; the match to TRBD2 covers 10 bases. Sequencing input: PBMCs. The CDR3 spells CASSLRLAGVNEQFF. In nucleotides, the CDR3 is TGTGCCAGCAGCTTAAGGCTAGCGGGAGTTAATGAGCAGTTCTTC.